Listed below are T cell receptor beta chains from one sample, sequenced in a study of CD8 T cells in ankylosing spondylitis. TCRdb ran MiXCR on the 5' RACE reads and lists one entry per CDR3 protein. Of 200,000 to 250,000 distinct CDR3 sequences in the sample, roughly 25% were seen once. The specimen was blood, either unsorted or a sorted T cell fraction (not recorded which). All receptors derive from a male donor with ankylosing spondylitis or in good health (not recorded which). Each CDR3 is given with its conserved first and last residue.

J gene	V gene	CDR3 protein
TRBJ2-3	TRBV10-3	CAIESGDTQYF
TRBJ2-5	TRBV29-1	CSVDRKETQYF
TRBJ2-7	TRBV10-2	CASSEGEQQYF
TRBJ2-1	TRBV6-2/TRBV6-3	CASRTGTLGDEQFF
TRBJ1-2	TRBV20-1	CSARDPGRDGYTF
TRBJ2-3	TRBV20-1	CSASAPGEAHTQYF
TRBJ2-7	TRBV5-6	CASSFRTVQLEQYF
TRBJ2-1	TRBV5-1	CASSLATGYNEQFF
TRBJ1-5	TRBV19	CASSVDRGNQPQHF
TRBJ2-1	TRBV20-1	CSAGSPAGVGYNEQFF
TRBJ2-1	TRBV6-1	CASRGLVGHEQFF
TRBJ2-1	TRBV20-1	CSASPREGHYNEQFF
TRBJ2-1	TRBV24-1	CATSDFNRERGYNEQFF
TRBJ1-5	TRBV6-1	CASRSRGTGAGQPQHF
TRBJ2-1	TRBV5-1	CASSLMVEDPPYEQFF
TRBJ2-5	TRBV4-3	CASSQNPGQGETQYF
TRBJ2-7	TRBV12-3/TRBV12-4	CASSSSGGREQYF
TRBJ2-7	TRBV9	CASSVSFRDEQYF
TRBJ2-7	TRBV5-1	CASSLGAGQSYEQYF
TRBJ2-7	TRBV20-1	CSARGPSSGTNF
TRBJ2-5	TRBV3-1	CASSQESGETQYF
TRBJ2-5	TRBV12-3/TRBV12-4	CASSQRGGQYF
TRBJ2-7	TRBV20-1	CSASTPLSLSSYEQYF
TRBJ2-1	TRBV7-3	CASSLTSWNNEQFF
TRBJ1-6	TRBV6-1	CASNGQGIVSPLHF
TRBJ2-1	TRBV20-1	CSARDPLAGSSYNEQFF
TRBJ2-7	TRBV4-2	CASSQDYVLGGFYEQYF
TRBJ2-7	TRBV7-3	CASSLTVDEQYF
TRBJ2-1	TRBV18	CASSPPPGYSYNEQFF
TRBJ2-5	TRBV12-3/TRBV12-4	CASSSSSRDRAPQYF
TRBJ2-2	TRBV7-7	CASSLRLNPKGTGELFF
TRBJ2-7	TRBV6-1	CASSIGAGGKGYEQYF
TRBJ2-7	TRBV7-2	CASSGGTGGLEQYF
TRBJ2-1	TRBV7-2	CASSVTSGRRNEQFF
TRBJ2-5	TRBV4-1	CASSQATGTRETQYF
TRBJ2-2	TRBV12-3/TRBV12-4	CASSLLMNTGELFF
TRBJ2-5	TRBV20-1	CSARAPGSAGTQYF
TRBJ2-7	TRBV6-5	CASSSSDGALEQYF
TRBJ2-1	TRBV6-1	CASIKGQGKFNEQFF
TRBJ2-7	TRBV7-9	CASTSGSSYEQYF
TRBJ2-2	TRBV29-1	CSVLDRGITGELFF
TRBJ2-7	TRBV20-1	CSAKTAYEQYF
TRBJ2-1	TRBV6-6	CASGNSGGNEQFF
TRBJ2-3	TRBV6-1	CASSEGGVWRYITDTQYF
TRBJ2-5	TRBV27	CASSPTGAEETQYF
TRBJ1-1	TRBV18	CASSRVRESTEAFF
TRBJ1-5	TRBV5-5	CASSLGGYSNQPQHF
TRBJ2-1	TRBV5-1	CASSREGGNEQFF
TRBJ2-2	TRBV29-1	CSVDRENTGELFF
TRBJ2-7	TRBV5-1	CASSLSSSGGFYEQYF
TRBJ2-5	TRBV20-1	CSARDGGGRVETQYF
TRBJ2-1	TRBV20-1	CSARDRVVFNEQFF
TRBJ2-1	TRBV12-3/TRBV12-4	CASSLGGTLAQFF
TRBJ2-7	TRBV5-1	CASSLDGGPYYEQYF
TRBJ2-6	TRBV5-4	CASRQGGTTSSGANVLTF
TRBJ2-7	TRBV27	CASLDYPYEQYF
TRBJ2-3	TRBV25-1	CASSDRIQGAGTDTQYF
TRBJ2-1	TRBV20-1	CSADQEVNEQFF
TRBJ2-3	TRBV11-2	CASSRTTSGSSRNTDTQYF